This entry lists 29 T cell receptor beta chains sequenced from one sample in a study of T cell clonality in common variable immunodeficiency. Whole-study findings and limits: Reportedly, TCR beta sequences from common variable immunodeficiency showed fewer deletions and N-nucleotide insertions.

Clones were read by immunoSEQ multiplex PCR, and TCRdb kept only the in-frame ones, dropping some. The table lists about 26,000 clones, with no singletons. No antigen has been assigned to these receptors. Material for sequencing was peripheral blood mononuclear cells. The receptors originated from a human donor with common variable immunodeficiency.

At least ten counts were recorded for this clone. From the germline J gene comes the end of the CDR3, since the read stops 3 residues before it. The V gene is TRBV19, the J gene TRBJ2-3; TRBD2 aligns across 10 bases. V shed 7 bases, J shed 3 bases, and the junction held 10 bases outside the gene matches. This CDR3 contains 16 residues. CDR1 and CDR2 (germline): LNHDA, SQIVND (reference sequence). The CDR3 protein is CASKTSGTKGTDTQYF. The sequenced CDR3 bases are TGTGCCAGTAAAACTAGCGGGACAAAGGGGACAGATACG.

At least ten counts were recorded for this clone. The CDR3 goes on 3 residues after the read ends, and that part is filled in from the germline J gene. The chain is built from TRBV6-2 or TRBV6-3 and TRBJ1-4; 9 bases match TRBD1. The V and J ends lost 6 bases and 5 bases, in that order; junction bases with no gene match: 4. The germline CDR1 and CDR2 sequences are MNHEY and SVGEGT. The CDR3 spans 14 residues. Incomplete CDR3 DNA: TGTGCCAGCAGCACGGGACAGGGAAATGAAAAA. It specifies CASSTGQGNEK. The CDR3 reads in full as CASSTGQGNEKLFF.

The table lists this clone with many counts. The read terminates 3 residues before the CDR3 end, so the remaining end is supplied by the germline J gene. The chain uses TRBV2 and TRBJ1-1; 10 nucleotides line up with TRBD1. CDR1 is SNHLY and CDR2 is FYNNEI in the germline V gene. With V trimmed by 3 bases and J by 4 bases, 5 bases remained unmatched. The length of the CDR3 is 15 residues. The sequenced CDR3 bases are TGTGCCAGCAGTGATGGACAGGGGGTGGTCACTGAA. Translation gives CASSDGQGVVTE. The whole CDR3 protein reads CASSDGQGVVTEAFF.

As concerns this clone: The CDR3 end falls 3 residues outside the read, so it is completed with the germline J gene. J is TRBJ2-5 and V is TRBV7-3; 7 bases match TRBD2. CDR1 and CDR2 from the germline V gene are SGHTA and FQGTGA. The CDR3 runs to 15 residues. J gave up 3 bases and V 2 bases, and 6 bases lay outside the gene matches. The covered CDR3 bases are TGTGCCAGCAGCTTAGCGGGAGAGGGCGAAGAGACC. Its protein product is CASSLAGEGEET. The entire CDR3 is CASSLAGEGEETQYF. Combining the CDR3 with reference TRBV7-3 and TRBJ2-5 gives the whole variable domain GAGVSQTPSNKVTEKGKYVELRCDPISGHTALYWYRQSLGQGPEFLIYFQGTGAADDSGLPNDRFFAVRPEGSVSTLKIQRTERGDSAVYLCASSLAGEGEETQYFGPGTRLLVL.

As to this clone: The read ends 3 residues before the CDR3 terminus; that terminus is restored from the germline J gene. The genes are TRBV5-1 and TRBJ2-1, with D tentatively TRBD2 (5 bases). The V gene lost 6 bases and the J gene lost 4 bases, with 14 bases spanning the gap. This CDR3 region has 14 residues. Germline V gene lookup returns CDR1 SGHRS and CDR2 YFSETQ. CDR3 in amino acids: CASTLLSGYNEQFF. CDR3 DNA, as far as it was read: TGCGCCAGCACCTTACTATCGGGGTACAATGAG.

In its sample, this clone was seen many times. The read ends 3 residues before the CDR3 terminus; that terminus is restored from the germline J gene. J is TRBJ2-1 and V is TRBV4-2; 8 bases align to TRBD2. The CDR3 runs 15 residues. V shed 1 base and J 5 bases; nucleotides not matched to a gene: 4. From germline, CDR1 is LGHNA and CDR2 YNFKEQ. CDR3 in amino acids: CASSQGTSPDNEQFF. The sequenced CDR3 bases are TGTGCCAGCAGCCAAGGGACTAGCCCCGACAATGAG.

Of note for this clone: The sequence runs out 3 residues before the end of the CDR3; the remainder is reconstructed from the germline J gene. The chain has TRBV20-1 and TRBJ2-5, with a tentative D call TRBD1 (6 bases). V lost 5 bases and J lost 5, with 21 bases in between. Germline loops: CDR1 DFQATT, CDR2 SNEGSKA (reference sequence). This CDR3 is 15 amino acids long. The CDR3 loop reads CSAPGGRGFLETQYF. The CDR3 DNA, read in part, is TGCAGTGCTCCTGGGGGCAGGGGCTTTTTGGAGACC.

This clone was seen ten or more times. From the germline J gene comes the end of the CDR3, since the read stops 3 residues before it. The chain is built from TRBV19 and TRBJ2-3; the match to TRBD2 covers 11 bases. Trimming cost V 0 bases and J 0 bases; bases outside gene matches: 2. Germline CDR1 LNHDA, CDR2 SQIVND (reference sequence). This CDR3 contains 17 residues. The sequenced CDR3 bases are TGTGCCAGTAGTATAGAACGGACTAGCGGGAGCACAGATACG. Translating gives CASSIERTSGSTDT. The whole CDR3 sequence reads CASSIERTSGSTDTQYF. Combining the CDR3 with reference TRBV19 and TRBJ2-3 gives the whole variable domain DGGITQSPKYLFRKEGQNVTLSCEQNLNHDAMYWYRQDPGQGLRLIYYSQIVNDFQKGDIAEGYSVSREKKESFPLTVTSAQKNPTAFYLCASSIERTSGSTDTQYFGPGTRLTVL.

This clone has only a few counts. The sequence runs out 3 residues before the end of the CDR3; the remainder is reconstructed from the germline J gene. The gene calls are TRBV20-1 and TRBJ2-1, with TRBD1 matching over 7 bases. This CDR3 spans 16 amino acids. Unmatched junction bases numbered 15, after V lost 5 bases and J lost 5 bases. CDR1 and CDR2 from the germline V gene are DFQATT and SNEGSKA (reference sequence). The CDR3 protein is CSAAGQVGGKNNEQFF. The part of the CDR3 DNA that was read is TGCAGTGCTGCCGGACAGGTCGGCGGAAAAAACAATGAG.

CDR3: CAWSVLSRDQPQHF. CDR3 bases read: TGTGCCTGGAGTGTTCTGTCGAGGGATCAGCCC. V usage is TRBV30 and J usage is TRBJ1-5, with D unresolved. The read terminates 3 residues ahead of where the CDR3 ends, so the germline J gene completes it. Deletions cut 0 bases from V and 5 bases from J, with 11 bases between. The length of the CDR3 is 14 residues. Germline CDR1 reads GTSNPN; CDR2 reads SVGIG (reference sequence). The full variable domain, with the rest looked up from reference TRBV30 and TRBJ1-5, is SQTIHQWPATLVQPVGSPLSLECTVEGTSNPNLYWYRQAAGRGLQLLFYSVGIGQISSEVPQNLSASRPQDRQFILSSKKLLLSDSGFYLCAWSVLSRDQPQHFGDGTRLSIL.

In its sample, this clone was seen many times. With the read ending 3 residues before the CDR3 end, the germline J gene is used to fill in that end. The sample holds other DNA sequences that translate to the same CDR3. The chain employs TRBV19 and TRBJ1-3, with TRBD1 as a possible D gene (6 bases). V was trimmed by 8 bases and J by 2 bases, leaving 10 bases between them. The CDR3 extends over 13 amino acids. Germline V gene data show CDR1 as LNHDA and CDR2 as SQIVND (reference sequence). CDR3 sequence: CASGTGTGNTIYF. CDR3 DNA (partial): TGTGCCAGTGGAACAGGGACTGGAAACACC.

This clone occurred many times. The read terminates 3 residues before the CDR3 end, so the remaining end is supplied by the germline J gene. The genes are TRBV7-9 and TRBJ1-1; D unresolved. The CDR3 length is 13 residues. CDR1 is SEHNR, CDR2 FQNEAQ, per germline (reference sequence). V lost 6 bases and J 3 bases, leaving 11 bases between the germline ends. Here the CDR3 reads CASSYQEDTEAFF. The part of the CDR3 DNA that was read is TGTGCCAGCAGTTACCAGGAGGACACTGAA.

Incomplete CDR3 DNA: TGCAGTGCTAGTGCAGCTAGCGGGAGGGAGACC. This gives the protein CSASAASGRET. The entire CDR3 protein reads CSASAASGRETQYF. The chain combines TRBV20-1 with TRBJ2-5; 11 bases align to TRBD2. The read gets to within 3 residues of the CDR3 end, and the germline J gene fills in the rest. Germline loops: CDR1 DFQATT, CDR2 SNEGSKA (reference sequence). This CDR3 has 14 amino acids. V trimming: 3 bases; J trimming: 5 bases; junction bases outside the gene matches: 5.

On this clone itself: The junction shows a germline mismatch at one end, possibly a read error. The read terminates 3 residues before the CDR3 end, so the remaining end is supplied by the germline J gene. The J gene is TRBJ1-4, the V gene TRBV7-6; D is perhaps TRBD1 (5 bases). There are 17 residues in the CDR3. Germline V CDR1 and CDR2: SGHVS, FNYEAQ. The CDR3 bases that were read are TGTCCCAGCAGCTTTGAGGGGTCTGGGGCAACTAATGAAACA. Translation gives CPSSFEGSGATNET. The whole CDR3 is CPSSFEGSGATNETLFF.

This clone showed up many times. The DNA ends 3 residues before the CDR3 does, and the rest of the CDR3 is filled in from the germline J gene. The rearrangement links TRBV13 to TRBJ2-3, with 12 bases identical to TRBD2. The J segment lost 6 bases and the V segment lost 4 bases, leaving 2 bases of the junction unmatched. The length of the CDR3 is 14 residues. Per the germline V gene, CDR1 is PRHDT and CDR2 is FYEKMQ (reference sequence). Partial CDR3 DNA: TGTGCCAGCAGCTCAGGGACTAGCGGGGATACG. Its translation: CASSSGTSGDT. The entire CDR3 sequence reads CASSSGTSGDTQYF.

This clone was observed many times. The sequenced fragment ends 3 residues before the CDR3 boundary, so the rest is inferred from the germline J gene. The V call is TRBV18, the J call TRBJ2-7; TRBD2 aligns across 8 bases. V lost 2 bases, J lost 2 bases, and 11 bases stayed unmatched. This CDR3 is 17 amino acids long. Germline loops: CDR1 KGHSH, CDR2 LQKENI. The chain's CDR3 is CASSPSPPAGATYEQYF. CDR3 bases read: TGTGCCAGCTCACCATCTCCCCCAGCGGGAGCCACCTACGAG.

This clone was picked up a small number of times. The CDR3 end lies 3 residues beyond the end of the read and is filled in from the germline J gene. The chain employs TRBV5-1 and TRBJ1-1; 9 nucleotides match TRBD1. This CDR3 contains 15 residues. Germline CDR1 SGHRS, CDR2 YFSETQ. V shed 1 base, J shed 2 bases, and the junction held 3 bases outside the gene matches. The sequenced part of the CDR3 DNA is TGCGCCAGCAGCTTGTGGACAGGGGAAAACACTGAA. Residues: CASSLWTGENTE. The complete CDR3 sequence is CASSLWTGENTEAFF.

The sample holds many counts of this clone. The missing CDR3 end, 3 residues past where the read stops, is filled in from the germline J gene. The J gene is TRBJ2-5, the V gene TRBV7-9; 8 nucleotides match TRBD1. CDR1 and CDR2 from the germline V gene are SEHNR and FQNEAQ (reference sequence). This CDR3 has 14 amino acids. The trim removed 4 bases at V and 6 bases at J, leaving 7 bases unmatched. The CDR3 DNA, read in part, is TGTGCCAGCAGCTCGTGGACAGGGAGGCAGACC. It specifies CASSSWTGRQT. The CDR3 in its entirety is CASSSWTGRQTQYF. The complete variable domain, with remaining parts taken from reference TRBV7-9 and TRBJ2-5, reads DTGVSQNPRHKITKRGQNVTFRCDPISEHNRLYWYRQTLGQGPEFLTYFQNEAQLEKSRLLSDRFSAERPKGSFSTLEIQRTEQGDSAMYLCASSSWTGRQTQYFGPGTRLLVL.

Ten or more counts support this clone. Coverage ceases 3 residues before the CDR3 finishes, and the germline J gene fills in the end. V is TRBV19 and J is TRBJ2-2; TRBD1 matches at 7 bases. V was clipped by 7 bases and J by 0 bases; unmatched bases: 11. Per germline, CDR1 LNHDA and CDR2 SQIVND (reference sequence). The CDR3 spans 17 residues. This CDR3 is CASIRGGETTNTGELFF. The CDR3 bases that were read are TGTGCCAGTATTAGAGGGGGCGAGACCACGAACACCGGGGAG. The full variable domain, in which reference TRBV19 and TRBJ2-2 provide the parts outside the CDR3, is DGGITQSPKYLFRKEGQNVTLSCEQNLNHDAMYWYRQDPGQGLRLIYYSQIVNDFQKGDIAEGYSVSREKKESFPLTVTSAQKNPTAFYLCASIRGGETTNTGELFFGEGSRLTVL.

This clone was detected a few times. The sequenced fragment ends 3 residues before the CDR3 boundary, so the rest is inferred from the germline J gene. The chain joins TRBV11-3 to TRBJ2-7; possible D gene TRBD1, 5 bases. The length of the CDR3 is 13 residues. The V gene lost 5 bases and the J gene lost 6 bases, with 14 bases spanning the gap. Per the germline V gene, CDR1 is SGHNT and CDR2 is YENEEA. CDR3 loop: CASSTSRRGEQYF. Incomplete CDR3 DNA: TGTGCCAGCAGCACGAGTAGAAGGGGCGAG.

This clone was observed a handful of times. The CDR3 end is not reached by the read, which stops 3 residues before it; the germline J gene fills it in. The chain is built from TRBV18 and TRBJ2-7; no clear D gene. The CDR3 has 12 residues. Deletions cut 0 bases from V and 2 bases from J, with 2 bases between. The germline CDR1 and CDR2 sequences are KGHSH and LQKENI. The CDR3 region is CASSPPTYEQYF. CDR3 bases read: TGTGCCAGCTCACCACCCACCTACGAG.

Ten or more counts support this clone. The CDR3 end lies 3 residues beyond the end of the read and is filled in from the germline J gene. V gene TRBV30 combines with J gene TRBJ1-1, with 9 positions matching TRBD1. CDR1 GTSNPN and CDR2 SVGIG come from the germline V gene (reference sequence). This CDR3 contains 13 residues. V dropped 3 bases and J dropped 7; count of bases not matched to a gene: 6. The CDR3 bases that were read are TGTGCCTGGAGGGACAGGGGCATATATGAA. Translation gives CAWRDRGIYE. The whole CDR3 region reads CAWRDRGIYEAFF.

Details on this clone: A much larger clone differs by one base, so this may be a read error. The CDR3 end lies 3 residues beyond the end of the read and is filled in from the germline J gene. Other DNA sequences in this sample translate to the same CDR3. The chain joins TRBV6-2 or TRBV6-3 to TRBJ2-7; TRBD2 aligns across 8 bases. This CDR3 has 13 amino acids. V lost 8 bases and J lost 4; bases outside the gene matches: 7. Per the germline V gene, CDR1 is MNHEY and CDR2 is SVGEGT. CDR3 residues: CASGSGGPYEQYF. The DNA read from the CDR3 is TGTGCCAGCGGATCGGGGGGGCCGTACGAG.

This clone was detected many times. The read comes to an end 3 residues before the CDR3 does, leaving the germline J gene to fill in the end. This rearrangement joins TRBV5-4 to TRBJ2-1, with 9 bases aligning to TRBD1. This CDR3 region has 15 residues. V lost 0 bases and J lost 6; bases outside the gene matches: 4. CDR1 is SGHNT and CDR2 is YYREEE in the germline V gene (reference sequence). The part of the CDR3 DNA that was read is TGTGCCAGCAGCTTGGAGGACAGGGGTGTCAATGAG. Its translation: CASSLEDRGVNE. The full-length CDR3 reads as CASSLEDRGVNEQFF.

This clone was seen at least ten times. The read comes to an end 3 residues before the CDR3 does, leaving the germline J gene to fill in the end. This chain joins TRBV18 and TRBJ1-2; 9 bases map to TRBD1. The CDR3 extends over 14 amino acids. Per germline, CDR1 KGHSH and CDR2 LQKENI. The sequenced CDR3 bases are TGTGCCAGCTCAACGACAGGGGGTCTAGAGGGC. This sequence encodes CASSTTGGLEG. The full CDR3 protein is CASSTTGGLEGYTF.

With regard to this clone: The read ends 3 residues shy of where the CDR3 ends; the end is completed using the germline J gene. J is TRBJ1-2 and V is TRBV30; TRBD1 matches 8 bases. The CDR3 extends over 14 amino acids. CDR1 is GTSNPN and CDR2 is SVGIG in the germline V gene (reference sequence). CDR3 residues: CALVGQVFSRGYTF. The DNA read from the CDR3 is TGTGCCTTGGTGGGACAGGTGTTTTCACGAGGC. The whole variable domain, filled in from reference TRBV30 and TRBJ1-2, reads SQTIHQWPATLVQPVGSPLSLECTVEGTSNPNLYWYRQAAGRGLQLLFYSVGIGQISSEVPQNLSASRPQDRQFILSSKKLLLSDSGFYLCALVGQVFSRGYTFGSGTRLTVV.

This clone was picked up a small number of times. Read sequence stops 3 residues before the CDR3 end, and the germline J gene provides the missing end. The chain links TRBV6-2 or TRBV6-3 to TRBJ2-5; TRBD2 aligns across 7 bases. CDR1 is MNHEY, CDR2 SVGEGT, per germline. The CDR3 sequence is 15 residues long. J gave up 1 base and V 2 bases, and 4 bases lay outside the gene matches. The sequenced part of the CDR3 DNA is TGTGCCAGCAGTTACCTGGGAGGGGTCCAAGAGACC. Translated, it gives CASSYLGGVQET. The full-length CDR3 reads as CASSYLGGVQETQYF.

This clone appeared many times. The read falls 3 residues short of the CDR3 end, and the missing part is taken from the germline J gene. V and J are TRBV29-1 and TRBJ2-1; 7 bases agree with TRBD2. Germline CDR1 and CDR2: SQVTM and ANQGSEA. Trimming at V came to 3 bases and at J to 2 bases, leaving 1 base not matched to a gene. The CDR3 has 13 amino acids. The part of the CDR3 DNA that was read is TGCAGCGTTGAGGCGGGGGCCTACAATGAG. Its protein product is CSVEAGAYNE. The whole CDR3 sequence reads CSVEAGAYNEQFF.

The CDR3 loop reads CASSSQGQGRLYEQYF. Incomplete CDR3 DNA: TGCGCCAGCAGCTCCCAAGGACAGGGGAGGTTATACGAG. This chain links TRBV5-1 with TRBJ2-7; 9 positions agree with TRBD1. The read gets to within 3 residues of the CDR3 end, and the germline J gene fills in the rest. Germline-derived CDR1 and CDR2 are SGHRS and YFSETQ. The junction had 11 bases not matched to a gene; V was cut back by 3 bases and J by 4 bases. CDR3 length equals 16 residues.